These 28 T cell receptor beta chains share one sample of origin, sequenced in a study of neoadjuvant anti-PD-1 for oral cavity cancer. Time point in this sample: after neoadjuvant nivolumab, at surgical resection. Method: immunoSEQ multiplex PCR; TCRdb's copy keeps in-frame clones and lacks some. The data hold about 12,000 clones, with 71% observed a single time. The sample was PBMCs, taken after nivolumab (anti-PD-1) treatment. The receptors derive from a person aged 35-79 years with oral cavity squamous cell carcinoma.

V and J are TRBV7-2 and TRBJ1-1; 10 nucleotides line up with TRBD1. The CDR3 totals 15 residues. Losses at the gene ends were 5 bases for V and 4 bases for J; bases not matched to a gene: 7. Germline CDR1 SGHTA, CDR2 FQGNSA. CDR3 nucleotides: TGTGCCAGCAGCCGGGGACAGGGGAGGATCACTGAAGCTTTCTTT. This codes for CASSRGQGRITEAFF.

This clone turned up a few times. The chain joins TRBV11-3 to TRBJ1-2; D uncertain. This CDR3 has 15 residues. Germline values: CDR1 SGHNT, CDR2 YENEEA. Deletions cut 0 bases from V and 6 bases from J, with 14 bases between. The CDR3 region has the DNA TGTGCCAGCAGCTTAGACGGTGAGGGTAGGAATGGCTACACCTTC. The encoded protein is CASSLDGEGRNGYTF.

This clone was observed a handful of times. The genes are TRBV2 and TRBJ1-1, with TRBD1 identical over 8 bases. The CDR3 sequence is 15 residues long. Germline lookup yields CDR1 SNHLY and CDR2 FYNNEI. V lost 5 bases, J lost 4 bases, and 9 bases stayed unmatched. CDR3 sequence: CASSFLMTGATEAFF. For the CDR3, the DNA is TGTGCCAGCAGTTTCCTTATGACAGGGGCCACTGAAGCTTTCTTT. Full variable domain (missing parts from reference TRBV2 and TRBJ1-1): EPEVTQTPSHQVTQMGQEVILRCVPISNHLYFYWYRQILGQKVEFLVSFYNNEISEKSEIFDDQFSVERPDGSNFTLKIRSTKLEDSAMYFCASSFLMTGATEAFFGQGTRLTVV.

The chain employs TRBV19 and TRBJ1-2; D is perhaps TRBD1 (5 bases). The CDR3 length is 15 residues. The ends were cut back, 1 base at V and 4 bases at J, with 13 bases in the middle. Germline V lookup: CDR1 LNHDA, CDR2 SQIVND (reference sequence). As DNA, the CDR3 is TGTGCCAGTAGTATAGGCCCAGGAGGGGTCTATGGCTACACCTTC. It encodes CASSIGPGGVYGYTF.

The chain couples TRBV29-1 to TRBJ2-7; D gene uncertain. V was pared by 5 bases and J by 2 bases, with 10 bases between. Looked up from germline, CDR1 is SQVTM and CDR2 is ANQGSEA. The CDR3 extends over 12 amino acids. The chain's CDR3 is CSVWTVPYEQYF. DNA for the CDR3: TGCAGCGTTTGGACGGTACCCTACGAGCAGTACTTC.

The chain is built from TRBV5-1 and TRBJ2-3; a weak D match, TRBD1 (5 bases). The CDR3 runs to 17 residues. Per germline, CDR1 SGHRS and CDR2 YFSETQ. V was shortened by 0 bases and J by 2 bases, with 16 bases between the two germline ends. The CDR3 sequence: CASSLEALDIFTDTQYF. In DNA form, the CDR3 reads TGCGCCAGCAGCTTGGAGGCCCTGGACATCTTCACAGATACGCAGTATTTT.

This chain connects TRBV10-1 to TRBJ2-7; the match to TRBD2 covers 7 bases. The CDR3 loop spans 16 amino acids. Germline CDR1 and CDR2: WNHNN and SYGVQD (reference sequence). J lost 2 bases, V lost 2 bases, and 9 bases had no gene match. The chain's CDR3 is CASSEGAFAGAYEQYF. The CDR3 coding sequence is TGCGCCAGCAGTGAGGGGGCCTTCGCGGGGGCCTACGAGCAGTACTTC.

CDR3 loop: CASSHDRATEAFF. As DNA, the CDR3 is TGTGCCAGCAGCCATGACAGGGCCACTGAAGCTTTCTTT. This chain connects TRBV7-6 to TRBJ1-1, with 7 bases that match TRBD1. V lost 5 bases, J lost 4 bases, and 4 bases stayed unmatched. The CDR3 totals 13 residues. CDR1 SGHVS and CDR2 FNYEAQ come from the germline V gene.

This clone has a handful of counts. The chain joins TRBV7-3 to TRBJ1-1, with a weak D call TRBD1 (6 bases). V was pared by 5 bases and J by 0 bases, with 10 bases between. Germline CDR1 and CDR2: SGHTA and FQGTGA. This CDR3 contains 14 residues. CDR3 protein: CASSVQGMNTEAFF. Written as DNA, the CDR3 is TGTGCCAGCAGCGTCCAGGGGATGAACACTGAAGCTTTCTTT.

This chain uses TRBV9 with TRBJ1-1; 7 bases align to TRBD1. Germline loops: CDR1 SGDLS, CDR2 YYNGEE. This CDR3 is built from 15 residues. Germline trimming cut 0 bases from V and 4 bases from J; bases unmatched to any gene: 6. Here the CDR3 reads CASSVDSQGGTEAFF. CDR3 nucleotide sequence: TGTGCCAGCAGCGTAGATAGCCAGGGGGGCACTGAAGCTTTCTTT.

The CDR3 here is CASTLDTSEAFF. CDR3 DNA: TGTGCCAGCACCTTGGACACCTCTGAAGCTTTCTTT. The rearrangement joins TRBV6-6 to TRBJ1-1; possibly TRBD1 for D (5 bases). The germline CDR1 and CDR2 sequences are MNHNY and SVGAGI (reference sequence). V shed 7 bases and J shed 6 bases, with 12 bases lying between them. The CDR3 has 12 residues.

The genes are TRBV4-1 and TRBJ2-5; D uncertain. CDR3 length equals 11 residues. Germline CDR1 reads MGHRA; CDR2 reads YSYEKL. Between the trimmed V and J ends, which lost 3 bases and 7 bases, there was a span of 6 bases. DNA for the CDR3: TGCGCCAGCAGCCAGGGTATGACCCAGTACTTC. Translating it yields CASSQGMTQYF.

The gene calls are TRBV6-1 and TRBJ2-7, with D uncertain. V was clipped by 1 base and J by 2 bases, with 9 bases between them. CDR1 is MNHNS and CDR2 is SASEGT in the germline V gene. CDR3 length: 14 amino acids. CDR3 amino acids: CASSEVGQAYEQYF. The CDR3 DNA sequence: TGTGCCAGCAGTGAAGTCGGGCAGGCCTACGAGCAGTACTTC.

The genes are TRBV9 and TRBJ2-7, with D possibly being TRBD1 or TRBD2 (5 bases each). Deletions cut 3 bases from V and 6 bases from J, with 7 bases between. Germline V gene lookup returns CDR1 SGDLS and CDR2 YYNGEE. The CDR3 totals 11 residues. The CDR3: CASSGDGEQYF. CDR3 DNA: TGTGCCAGCAGCGGGGACGGCGAGCAGTACTTC.

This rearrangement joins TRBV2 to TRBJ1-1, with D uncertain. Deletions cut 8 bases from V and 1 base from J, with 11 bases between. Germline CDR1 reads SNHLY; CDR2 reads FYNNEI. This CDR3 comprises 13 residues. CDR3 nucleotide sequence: TGTGCCAGCGGCAGACCCCGGAACACTGAAGCTTTCTTT. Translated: CASGRPRNTEAFF.

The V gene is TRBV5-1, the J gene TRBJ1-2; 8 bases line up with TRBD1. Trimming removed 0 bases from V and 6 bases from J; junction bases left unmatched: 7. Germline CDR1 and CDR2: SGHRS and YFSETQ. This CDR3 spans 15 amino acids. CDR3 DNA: TGCGCCAGCAGCTTGGGCATTTGGACAGGGAATGGCTACACCTTC. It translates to CASSLGIWTGNGYTF. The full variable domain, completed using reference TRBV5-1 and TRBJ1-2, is KAGVTQTPRYLIKTRGQQVTLSCSPISGHRSVSWYQQTPGQGLQFLFEYFSETQRNKGNFPGRFSGRQFSNSRSEMNVSTLELGDSALYLCASSLGIWTGNGYTFGSGTRLTVV.

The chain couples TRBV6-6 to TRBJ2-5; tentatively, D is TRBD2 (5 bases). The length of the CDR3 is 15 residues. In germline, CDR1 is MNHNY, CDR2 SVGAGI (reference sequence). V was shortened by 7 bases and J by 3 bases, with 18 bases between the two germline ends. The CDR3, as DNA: TGTGCCAGCAAAAACCAGTGGTCCGGGGAAGAGACCCAGTACTTC. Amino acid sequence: CASKNQWSGEETQYF.

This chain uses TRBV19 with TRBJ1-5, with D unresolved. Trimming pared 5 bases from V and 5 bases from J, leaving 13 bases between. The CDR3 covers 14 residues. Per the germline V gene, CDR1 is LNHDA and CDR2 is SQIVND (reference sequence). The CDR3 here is CASSLGQAYQPQHF. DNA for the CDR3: TGTGCCAGTAGTTTGGGTCAGGCGTATCAGCCCCAGCATTTT.

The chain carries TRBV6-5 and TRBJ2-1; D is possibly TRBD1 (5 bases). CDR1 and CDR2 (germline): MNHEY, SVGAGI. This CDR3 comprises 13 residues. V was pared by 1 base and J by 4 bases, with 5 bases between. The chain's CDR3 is CASSYYRYNEQFF. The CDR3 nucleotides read TGTGCCAGCAGTTACTACAGGTACAATGAGCAGTTCTTC.

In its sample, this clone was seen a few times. The CDR3 reads CASRVSGDPYNEQFF. CDR3 DNA sequence: TGCGCCAGCAGAGTTAGCGGGGATCCCTACAATGAGCAGTTCTTC. The chain combines TRBV4-1 with TRBJ2-1, with 8 bases aligning to TRBD2. Germline V gives CDR1 MGHRA, CDR2 YSYEKL. The ends lost 6 bases at V and 2 bases at J; junction bases unmatched: 6. The CDR3 totals 15 residues.

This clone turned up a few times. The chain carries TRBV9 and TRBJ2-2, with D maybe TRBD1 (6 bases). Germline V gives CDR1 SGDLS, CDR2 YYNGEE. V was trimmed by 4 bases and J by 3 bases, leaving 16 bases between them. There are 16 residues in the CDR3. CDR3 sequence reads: CASSPRGQGYTGELFF. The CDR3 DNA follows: TGTGCCAGCAGCCCCCGAGGGCAGGGGTACACCGGGGAGCTGTTTTTT. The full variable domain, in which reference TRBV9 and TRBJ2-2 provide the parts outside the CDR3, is DSGVTQTPKHLITATGQRVTLRCSPRSGDLSVYWYQQSLDQGLQFLIQYYNGEERAKGNILERFSAQQFPDLHSELNLSSLELGDSALYFCASSPRGQGYTGELFFGEGSRLTVL.

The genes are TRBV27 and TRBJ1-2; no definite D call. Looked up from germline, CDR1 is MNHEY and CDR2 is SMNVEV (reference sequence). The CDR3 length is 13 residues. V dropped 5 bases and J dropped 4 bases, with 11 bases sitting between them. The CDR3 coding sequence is TGTGCCAGCAGTCCCGGCTGGAGCTATGGCTACACCTTC. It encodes CASSPGWSYGYTF.

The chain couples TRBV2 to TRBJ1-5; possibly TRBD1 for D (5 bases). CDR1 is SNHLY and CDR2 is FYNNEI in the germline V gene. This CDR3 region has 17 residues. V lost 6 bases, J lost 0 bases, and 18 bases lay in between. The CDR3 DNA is TGTGCCAGCAGGTGGGGGTCGATCCAGTATAGCAATCAGCCCCAGCATTTT. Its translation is CASRWGSIQYSNQPQHF. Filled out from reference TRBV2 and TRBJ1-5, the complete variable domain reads EPEVTQTPSHQVTQMGQEVILRCVPISNHLYFYWYRQILGQKVEFLVSFYNNEISEKSEIFDDQFSVERPDGSNFTLKIRSTKLEDSAMYFCASRWGSIQYSNQPQHFGDGTRLSIL.

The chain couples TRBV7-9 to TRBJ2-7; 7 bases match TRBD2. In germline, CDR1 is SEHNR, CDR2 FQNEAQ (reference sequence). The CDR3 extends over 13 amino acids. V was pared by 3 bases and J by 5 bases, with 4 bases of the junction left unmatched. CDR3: CASSLGAGNEQYF. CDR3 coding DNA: TGTGCCAGCAGCTTGGGAGCGGGAAACGAGCAGTACTTC.

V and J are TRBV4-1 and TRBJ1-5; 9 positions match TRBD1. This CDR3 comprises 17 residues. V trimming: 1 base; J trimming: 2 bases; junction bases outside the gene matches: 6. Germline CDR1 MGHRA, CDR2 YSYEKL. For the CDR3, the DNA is TGCGCCAGCAGCCAAGTTTCGGGACAGGGTGGCAATCAGCCCCAGCATTTT. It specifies CASSQVSGQGGNQPQHF.

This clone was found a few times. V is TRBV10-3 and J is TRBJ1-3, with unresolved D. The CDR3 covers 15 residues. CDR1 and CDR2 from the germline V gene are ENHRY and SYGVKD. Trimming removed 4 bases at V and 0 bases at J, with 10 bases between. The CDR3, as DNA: TGTGCCATCAGTGTAGACGGAACCTCTGGAAACACCATATATTTT. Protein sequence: CAISVDGTSGNTIYF.

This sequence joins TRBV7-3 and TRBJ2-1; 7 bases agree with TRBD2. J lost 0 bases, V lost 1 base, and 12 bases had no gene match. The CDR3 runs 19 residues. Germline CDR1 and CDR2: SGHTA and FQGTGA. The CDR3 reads CASSLIPYFASGSYNEQFF. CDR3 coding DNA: TGTGCCAGCAGCTTAATCCCCTACTTTGCTAGCGGCTCCTACAATGAGCAGTTCTTC.

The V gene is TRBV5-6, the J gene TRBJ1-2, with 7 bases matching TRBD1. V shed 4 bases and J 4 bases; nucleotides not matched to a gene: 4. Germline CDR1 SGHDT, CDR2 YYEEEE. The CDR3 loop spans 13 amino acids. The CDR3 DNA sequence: TGTGCCAGCAGCGAGGGGACAGTCTATGGCTACACCTTC. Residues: CASSEGTVYGYTF. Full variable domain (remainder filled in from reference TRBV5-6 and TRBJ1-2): DAGVTQSPTHLIKTRGQQVTLRCSPKSGHDTVSWYQQALGQGPQFIFQYYEEEERQRGNFPDRFSGHQFPNYSSELNVNALLLGDSALYLCASSEGTVYGYTFGSGTRLTVV.